The clone carrying this T cell receptor beta chain was counted many times. Its antigen remains unidentified. These data originate in a study of spatial heterogeneity in lung cancer. Study overall: Consistent detection of more beta-chain than alpha-chain sequences was observed. Findings and limits, study-wide: Tumor TCRs that were ubiquitous and expanded showed up in blood more at resection than follow-up.

Germline V gene sequence: CDR1 SGHRS, CDR2 YFSETQ. The CDR3 contains 15 residues. Trimming left V 4 bases short and J 0 bases short, with 11 bases between. TCRdb called the 5' RACE reads again in MiXCR, with one record for every CDR3 protein. The repertoire includes 25,000 to 30,000 distinct CDR3 sequences, 8.4% of them detected once, and roughly 40% sits in the top ten. Time point noted: sample taken at primary tumor resection. Whole RNA obtained from tumor, nontumor lung or frozen PBMC underwent sequencing without sorting. The donors comprised about 65 untreated early-stage non-small cell lung cancer patients.

The specimen was PBMCs, collected at surgery. The chain links TRBV5-1 to TRBJ1-3; D gene ambiguous. This sequence originates from a female donor with early-stage non-small cell lung cancer. CDR3 nucleotide sequence: TGCGCCAGCAGCAAGGGATTTAGCTCTGGAAACACCATATATTTT. This gives the protein CASSKGFSSGNTIYF. The full variable domain, completed using reference TRBV5-1 and TRBJ1-3, is KAGVTQTPRYLIKTRGQQVTLSCSPISGHRSVSWYQQTPGQGLQFLFEYFSETQRNKGNFPGRFSGRQFSNSRSEMNVSTLELGDSALYLCASSKGFSSGNTIYFGEGSWLTVV.